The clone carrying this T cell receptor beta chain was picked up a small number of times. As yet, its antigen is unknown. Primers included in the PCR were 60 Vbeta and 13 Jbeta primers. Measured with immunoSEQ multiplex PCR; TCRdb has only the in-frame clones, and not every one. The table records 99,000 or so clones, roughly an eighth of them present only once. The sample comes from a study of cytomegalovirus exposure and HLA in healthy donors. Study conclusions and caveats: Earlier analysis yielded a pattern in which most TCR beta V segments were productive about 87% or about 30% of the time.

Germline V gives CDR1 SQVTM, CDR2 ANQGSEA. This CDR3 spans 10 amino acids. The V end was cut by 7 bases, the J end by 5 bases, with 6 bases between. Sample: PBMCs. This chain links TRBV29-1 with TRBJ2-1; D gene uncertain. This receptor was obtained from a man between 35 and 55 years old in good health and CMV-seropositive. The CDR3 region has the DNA TGCAGCGCTTCTCACAATGAGCAGTTCTTC. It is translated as CSASHNEQFF.